A selection of T cell receptor beta chains follows, all from one sample in a study of shared clonotypes between healthy human individuals. Here immunoSEQ multiplex PCR was the method, and the copy in TCRdb shows in-frame clones only, minus some. The sample contains hundreds of thousands of clones, 90% to 95% of which appear only once. The sequenced material came from naive CD8+ T cells sorted from blood. These receptor sequences come from a woman aged 25 to 39 in good health. The CDR3 runs from the conserved cysteine through the conserved F or W. D genes are given only for firm matches. A row's size may be missing; if present it is once, few, many or a size class.

-	TRBV20-1	-	TRBJ1-1	CSARLTTEAFF	TGCAGTGCTAGACTGACCACTGAAGCTTTCTTT
-	TRBV7-8	-	TRBJ1-1	CASSLIPGEGAFF	TGTGCCAGCAGCTTGATACCGGGGGAAGGGGCTTTCTTT
-	TRBV25-1	-	TRBJ2-3	CASTTSTDTQYF	TGTGCCAGCACAACTAGCACAGATACGCAGTATTTT
TRBD1	TRBV19	-	TRBJ2-7	CASSRDRSSYEQYF	TGTGCCAGTAGTAGGGACAGAAGCTCCTACGAGCAGTACTTC
-	TRBV4-1	once	TRBJ1-2	CASSALAGGNYGYTF	TGCGCCAGCAGCGCGCTTGCCGGGGGCAACTATGGCTACACCTTC
TRBD1	TRBV28	-	TRBJ1-5	CASSWTGLAEPQHF	TGTGCCAGCAGCTGGACAGGACTTGCTGAGCCCCAGCATTTT
-	TRBV27	-	TRBJ1-2	CASSLSGLLRGGIYGYTF	TGTGCCAGCAGTTTATCGGGTCTGCTCAGGGGTGGGATCTATGGCTACACCTTC
-	TRBV30	-	TRBJ2-7	CAWSVGVAYEQYF	TGTGCCTGGAGTGTCGGGGTAGCGTACGAGCAGTACTTC
TRBD2	TRBV18	-	TRBJ2-3	CASSPAGTSGLTDTQYF	TGTGCCAGCTCACCGGCCGGGACTAGCGGCCTCACAGATACGCAGTATTTT
TRBD1	TRBV14	-	TRBJ2-7	CASSQGAGGFYEQYF	TGTGCCAGCAGCCAAGGGGCAGGGGGATTTTACGAGCAGTACTTC
TRBD1	TRBV12-5	-	TRBJ2-3	CASGLGTGASDTQYF	TGTGCTAGTGGTTTAGGGACAGGGGCTAGCGATACGCAGTATTTT
-	TRBV4-1	once	TRBJ2-7	CASSQDRGDNEQYF	TGCGCCAGCAGCCAAGATCGAGGTGATAACGAGCAGTACTTC
TRBD1	TRBV15	-	TRBJ2-7	CATSRDRGTYEQYF	TGTGCCACCAGCAGGGACAGGGGAACCTACGAGCAGTACTTC
TRBD2	TRBV15	-	TRBJ2-1	CATSRVFGTSGNEQFF	TGTGCCACCAGCAGAGTTTTCGGGACTAGCGGCAATGAGCAGTTCTTC
-	TRBV5-4	-	TRBJ2-5	CASSFEAEETQYF	TGTGCCAGCAGCTTTGAAGCAGAAGAGACCCAGTACTTC
-	TRBV27	-	TRBJ2-7	CASSFKVFYEQYF	TGTGCCAGCAGTTTCAAGGTCTTCTACGAGCAGTACTTC
TRBD2	TRBV27	-	TRBJ2-7	CASSPLAGGLSSYEQYF	TGTGCCAGCAGTCCCTTAGCGGGAGGGTTAAGCTCCTACGAGCAGTACTTC
-	TRBV2	-	TRBJ2-6	CASRGGSGSGANVLTF	TGTGCCAGCAGGGGTGGATCGGGCTCTGGGGCCAACGTCCTGACTTTC
-	TRBV21-1	-	TRBJ1-4	CASSRTRGAYPTNEKLFF	TGTGCCAGCAGCAGGACCAGGGGCGCCTACCCAACTAATGAAAAACTGTTTTTT
-	TRBV19	once	TRBJ2-4	CATPLKEHRAKNIQYF	TGTGCCACCCCATTGAAGGAGCATCGGGCCAAAAACATTCAGTACTTC
-	TRBV4-2	-	TRBJ1-1	CASSQDHRAPSTEAFF	TGTGCCAGCAGCCAAGATCACCGGGCTCCCTCCACTGAAGCTTTCTTT
-	TRBV2	-	TRBJ2-7	CATNWGEQYF	TGTGCCACAAACTGGGGCGAGCAGTACTTC
TRBD2	TRBV27	-	TRBJ2-7	CASSGRGTSGTYEQYF	TGTGCCAGCAGTGGCCGCGGGACTAGCGGTACCTACGAGCAGTACTTC
TRBD2	TRBV5-5	-	TRBJ2-7	CASSWRVLAGVDGQYF	TGTGCCAGCAGCTGGAGGGTACTAGCGGGAGTTGATGGGCAGTACTTC
-	TRBV5-1	-	TRBJ1-1	CASSLAQNTEAFF	TGCGCCAGCAGCTTGGCCCAGAACACTGAAGCTTTCTTT
TRBD1	TRBV6-6	-	TRBJ1-2	CASSLPDRVDYGYTF	TGTGCCAGCAGTCTTCCGGACAGGGTCGACTATGGCTACACCTTC
-	TRBV5-6	-	TRBJ2-1	CASSPRAGSYNEQFF	TGTGCCAGCAGCCCACGGGCGGGCTCCTACAATGAGCAGTTCTTC
-	TRBV7-9	few	TRBJ2-1	CASSLSLPNEQFF	TGTGCCAGCAGCTTATCTCTGCCCAATGAGCAGTTCTTC
TRBD1	TRBV27	-	TRBJ2-7	CASSSGQGPYEQYF	TGTGCCAGCAGTTCGGGACAGGGACCATACGAGCAGTACTTC
-	TRBV27	-	TRBJ1-5	CASSLVGSNQPQHF	TGTGCCAGCAGTTTAGTGGGGTCCAATCAGCCCCAGCATTTT
-	TRBV2	-	TRBJ1-2	CAITVEEYGYTF	TGTGCCATCACGGTGGAAGAATATGGCTACACCTTC
TRBD2	TRBV27	-	TRBJ2-7	CASSPGLAGGPSWEQYF	TGTGCCAGCAGCCCGGGACTAGCGGGAGGGCCCTCGTGGGAGCAGTACTTC
-	TRBV25-1	once	TRBJ2-7	CASSEWRTSTYEQYF	TGTGCCAGCAGTGAATGGAGGACATCTACCTACGAGCAGTACTTC
-	TRBV27	-	TRBJ1-5	CASSPWSGNQPQHF	TGTGCCAGCAGTCCCTGGTCCGGGAATCAGCCCCAGCATTTT
-	TRBV15	-	TRBJ2-5	CATSGLGVQETQYF	TGTGCCACCAGTGGTTTGGGGGTCCAAGAGACCCAGTACTTC
-	TRBV14	-	TRBJ1-4	CASSQSDPGKLFF	TGTGCCAGCAGCCAATCGGACCCTGGAAAACTGTTTTTT
TRBD2	TRBV5-8	-	TRBJ2-1	CASSLRGGRNNEQFF	TGTGCCAGCAGCTTGCGGGGGGGCCGAAACAATGAGCAGTTCTTC
-	TRBV9	-	TRBJ1-1	CASSGTGTFEAFF	TGTGCCAGCAGCGGCACCGGGACATTTGAAGCTTTCTTT
TRBD2	TRBV7-6	-	TRBJ2-5	CASSLWGGYQETQYF	TGTGCCAGCAGCTTATGGGGGGGGTACCAAGAGACCCAGTACTTC
TRBD1	TRBV13	-	TRBJ1-6	CASSGRQGGSPLHF	TGTGCCAGCAGCGGTAGACAGGGTGGTTCACCCCTCCACTTT
TRBD1	TRBV19	-	TRBJ1-3	CASSNEQGAPGNTIYF	TGTGCCAGTTCAAACGAACAGGGGGCGCCTGGAAACACCATATATTTT
-	TRBV25-1	-	TRBJ2-7	CASSDSGGEQYF	TGTGCCAGCAGTGACTCTGGCGGGGAGCAGTACTTC
TRBD2	TRBV27	-	TRBJ2-1	CASSLGEGGPEQFF	TGTGCCAGCTCTCTTGGGGAGGGAGGGCCCGAGCAGTTCTTC